This T cell receptor (beta chain) is drawn from a study of long-term antiretroviral therapy in people with HIV. Germline V CDR1 and CDR2: SGHNT, YYREEE (reference sequence). With 3 bases removed from V and 4 bases from J, the gap between germline ends came to 10 bases. The CDR3 is made up of 14 amino acids. Run at survey level, the immunoSEQ assay was version v3.0. Some clones are missing from TCRdb's copy, which holds only in-frame ones; the method was immunoSEQ multiplex PCR. The table shows approximately 29,000 clones, with more than 75% occurring only once. Sequenced here: unsorted PBMCs, sampled 0.5 years after starting antiretroviral therapy. V usage is TRBV5-4 and J usage is TRBJ2-2, with D possibly TRBD2 on 5 matching bases. This sequence was found in a young woman with HIV. The CDR3: CASSSGLLTGELFF. For the CDR3, the DNA is TGTGCCAGCAGCTCTGGACTCCTCACCGGGGAGCTGTTTTTT.